The clone carrying this T cell receptor beta chain was detected only once. Its specificity is unknown. This sample stems from a study of blood T cells in healthy people across ages. A second PCR, run for roughly 7 to 11 cycles, used a sample-barcoded 5' primer plus a J-beta primer mix. TCRdb redid the calling of the 5' RACE reads with MiXCR, one entry per CDR3 protein. The data show 650,000 to 1,000,000 distinct CDR3 sequences, around 36% seen once. Isolation per sample recovered at least 7 million PBMCs. The CDR3 is made up of 15 amino acids. Germline V gene lookup returns CDR1 SEHNR and CDR2 FQNEAQ (reference sequence). The study, taken as a whole, reports: It was not possible, with unsorted PBMCs, to conclusively compare naive and antigen-experienced cells.

This sequence was found in a man younger than 30 in good health. The specimen sequenced was blood. The chain combines TRBV7-9 with TRBJ2-5; 12 nucleotides line up with TRBD2. The better agreement between TRBJ2-7 and the DNA end casts doubt on the J call. CDR3 nucleotides: TGTGCCAGCAGCCGGACTAGCGGGGAGACCTACGAGCAGTACTTC. Translated: CASSRTSGETYEQYF.